This T cell receptor (beta chain) was profiled in a study of siplizumab effects on memory and regulatory T cells. CDR3 length equals 13 residues. Trimming took 1 base from V and 6 from J, leaving 9 bases between them. The germline gives CDR1 LNHDA, CDR2 SQIVND (reference sequence). Sequencing used immunoSEQ multiplex PCR; TCRdb keeps in-frame clones, though not all of them. The table has tens of thousands of clones, approximately 88% seen once. This sequence originates from a human donor in good health. This chain joins TRBV19 and TRBJ1-2; tentative D call: TRBD1 (5 bases). Specimen: Tregs sorted from blood. This chain's CDR3 is CASSIGRAHGYTF. The CDR3 DNA is TGTGCCAGTAGTATAGGCAGGGCTCATGGCTACACCTTC. The full variable domain, rest sourced from reference TRBV19 and TRBJ1-2, is DGGITQSPKYLFRKEGQNVTLSCEQNLNHDAMYWYRQDPGQGLRLIYYSQIVNDFQKGDIAEGYSVSREKKESFPLTVTSAQKNPTAFYLCASSIGRAHGYTFGSGTRLTVV.